These 32 T cell receptor beta chains share one sample of origin, sequenced in a study of blood T cells in healthy people across ages. A second PCR of roughly 7 to 11 cycles used a sample-barcoded 5' primer and a J-beta primer mix. Using its own MiXCR run on the 5' RACE reads, TCRdb lists one record per CDR3 protein. The sample consists of 750,000 to 950,000 distinct CDR3 sequences, almost 30% of them appearing once. The same specimen was also included in a second study, on T cells of mothers and their children.

Sequenced material: blood. Receptors originate from a woman aged 40 to 49 in good health.

This clonotype was observed a few times. J is TRBJ2-7 and V is TRBV6-1; TRBD1 agrees at 11 bases. From germline, CDR1 is MNHNS and CDR2 SASEGT. This CDR3 spans 14 amino acids. Unmatched junction bases numbered 6, after V lost 7 bases and J lost 4 bases. The CDR3 protein is CASISGTGGYEQYF. The DNA for the CDR3 is TGTGCCAGCATATCCGGGACAGGGGGATACGAGCAGTACTTC.

This clonotype showed up just a few times. This sequence joins TRBV13 and TRBJ2-7; 9 bases match TRBD2. In germline, CDR1 is PRHDT, CDR2 FYEKMQ (reference sequence). V lost 5 bases, J lost 2 bases, and 13 bases stayed unmatched. The CDR3 covers 17 residues. The CDR3 nucleotides read TGTGCCAGCAGCGAGCGGGGGGCCGGCGGGGCAACCTACGAGCAGTACTTC. Amino acid sequence: CASSERGAGGATYEQYF.

In the case of this clonotype: This may be a read error: a much more frequent sequence differs by one nucleotide. The chain is built from TRBV24-1 and TRBJ2-7; 11 bases fit TRBD2. Germline values: CDR1 KGHDR, CDR2 SFDVKD. The CDR3 has 16 residues. V was clipped by 0 bases and J by 7 bases; unmatched bases: 7. CDR3 nucleotide sequence: TGTGCCACCAGTGATTTGACTAGCGGGGGAGGTAATGAGCAGTACTTC. It encodes CATSDLTSGGGNEQYF.

This clonotype was seen a few times. V is TRBV28 and J is TRBJ2-7; TRBD2 agrees at 9 bases. The CDR3 length is 18 residues. Germline assignment: CDR1 MDHEN and CDR2 SYDVKM. The trim removed 3 bases at V and 0 bases at J, leaving 12 bases unmatched. CDR3 residues: CASSFLAGGDPRSYEQYF. The CDR3, as DNA: TGTGCCAGCAGTTTTCTGGCGGGGGGGGACCCTCGCTCCTACGAGCAGTACTTC.

J is TRBJ1-2 and V is TRBV20-1; a possible D gene is TRBD1 (5 bases). The ends were cut back, 0 bases at V and 8 bases at J, with 19 bases in the middle. From germline, CDR1 is DFQATT and CDR2 SNEGSKA (reference sequence). The CDR3 covers 15 residues. CDR3 loop: CSARDFGDRPGGYTF. DNA for the CDR3: TGCAGTGCTAGAGATTTCGGGGACCGGCCTGGCGGCTACACCTTC.

This clonotype was observed once. V usage is TRBV7-2 and J usage is TRBJ1-1; D is uncertain. This CDR3 has 15 residues. Per germline, CDR1 SGHTA and CDR2 FQGNSA. Trimming shortened V by 2 bases and J by 0 bases, and 10 bases separated the two germline ends. In DNA, the CDR3 is TGTGCCAGCAGCTTACAGGCAGGCGTGAACACTGAAGCTTTCTTT. This sequence encodes CASSLQAGVNTEAFF.

CDR3 protein: CASSITGADQPQHF. The CDR3 DNA sequence: TGTGCCAGTAGTATCACAGGGGCGGATCAGCCCCAGCATTTT. V is TRBV19 and J is TRBJ1-5, with TRBD1 identical over 7 bases. V shed 3 bases and J 5 bases; nucleotides not matched to a gene: 4. CDR3 size: 14 residues. Looked up from germline, CDR1 is LNHDA and CDR2 is SQIVND (reference sequence).

V usage is TRBV19 and J usage is TRBJ1-5; 8 bases are shared with TRBD1. V was pared by 5 bases and J by 0 bases, with 12 bases of the junction left unmatched. This CDR3 is built from 18 residues. The germline gives CDR1 LNHDA, CDR2 SQIVND (reference sequence). The CDR3 DNA reads TGTGCCAGTAGTCCCATCGAAACAGGGGGACATAGCAATCAGCCCCAGCATTTT. It codes for CASSPIETGGHSNQPQHF.

The rearrangement links TRBV6-2 or TRBV6-3 to TRBJ2-1; the D gene could be TRBD1 or TRBD2 (6 bases each). This CDR3 contains 15 residues. Germline V gene data show CDR1 as MNHEY and CDR2 as SVGEGT. V shed 7 bases and J shed 3 bases, with 16 bases lying between them. CDR3 in DNA: TGTGCCAGCACCCCAGGAGGGGGAGTCTACAATGAGCAGTTCTTC. It encodes CASTPGGGVYNEQFF.

This clonotype was observed many times. This chain uses TRBV7-2 with TRBJ2-1, with 7 bases that match TRBD2. The length of the CDR3 is 15 residues. The germline gives CDR1 SGHTA, CDR2 FQGNSA. V lost 1 base to trimming and J lost 4 bases; unmatched junction nucleotides: 4. The CDR3 loop reads CASSLVSGDYNEQFF. The CDR3 bases are TGTGCCAGCAGCTTAGTGAGCGGGGATTACAATGAGCAGTTCTTC.

This chain links TRBV24-1 with TRBJ2-3; D is tentatively TRBD1 or TRBD2 (5 bases each). Trimming removed 2 bases at V and 5 bases at J, with 10 bases between. The CDR3 is 14 residues long. Germline V gives CDR1 KGHDR, CDR2 SFDVKD. In nucleotides, the CDR3 is TGTGCCACCAGTGATTCGGGACGTGGAGATACGCAGTATTTT. Amino acid sequence: CATSDSGRGDTQYF.

Comments on this clonotype: A read error may be the cause here, since a much bigger clone is one base away. The chain employs TRBV7-8 and TRBJ1-2, with unresolved D. Trimming stripped 0 bases from V and 0 bases from J, with 8 bases between. In germline, CDR1 is SGHVS, CDR2 FQNEAQ. The CDR3 sequence is 15 residues long. CDR3: CASSLARGTNYGYTF. The DNA for the CDR3 is TGTGCCAGCAGCTTAGCACGGGGTACTAACTATGGCTACACCTTC.

This clonotype was observed a few times. Possible read error: a much larger clone is one base away. The V gene is TRBV6-5, the J gene TRBJ2-5; perhaps TRBD2 as D (6 bases). The CDR3 consists of 14 residues. Between the trimmed V and J ends, which lost 6 bases and 3 bases, there was a span of 14 bases. Germline V lookup: CDR1 MNHEY, CDR2 SVGAGI. The CDR3 region is CASRRSPGEETQYF. DNA of the CDR3: TGTGCCAGCAGGCGAAGTCCGGGGGAAGAGACCCAGTACTTC.

This chain connects TRBV3-1 to TRBJ1-1; tentatively, D is TRBD1 (5 bases). Trimming left V 2 bases short and J 2 bases short, with 12 bases between. CDR3 length: 15 amino acids. CDR1 and CDR2 from the germline V gene are LGHDT and YNNKEL (reference sequence). In DNA, the CDR3 is TGTGCCAGCAGCCAATCGAAGGGGCGAAACACTGAAGCTTTCTTT. The encoded protein is CASSQSKGRNTEAFF. Looking up the rest from reference TRBV3-1 and TRBJ1-1 gives the full variable domain: DTAVSQTPKYLVTQMGNDKSIKCEQNLGHDTMYWYKQDSKKFLKIMFSYNNKELIINETVPNRFSPKSPDKAHLNLHINSLELGDSAVYFCASSQSKGRNTEAFFGQGTRLTVV.

This clonotype was seen a few times. The chain links TRBV5-1 to TRBJ2-1; 9 bases fit TRBD1. Germline V gives CDR1 SGHRS, CDR2 YFSETQ. Trimming at V came to 4 bases and at J to 6 bases, leaving 14 bases not matched to a gene. The CDR3 has 17 residues. CDR3 sequence (DNA): TGCGCCAGCAGCAACGGAAAGTCGGGACAGGGCCTCAATGAGCAGTTCTTC. Its translation is CASSNGKSGQGLNEQFF.

This clonotype was recorded a few times. The rearrangement uses TRBV29-1 and TRBJ2-7; TRBD2 matches at 11 bases. The CDR3 covers 17 residues. V lost 0 bases and J lost 2; bases outside the gene matches: 9. Germline loops: CDR1 SQVTM, CDR2 ANQGSEA. The CDR3 DNA reads TGCAGCGTTGAAGATCGGAGTAGCGGGGGGGCCACCTACGAGCAGTACTTC. This translates into CSVEDRSSGGATYEQYF.

The chain is built from TRBV4-3 and TRBJ2-5; 8 bases fit TRBD2. The CDR3 loop spans 16 amino acids. Germline lookup yields CDR1 LGHNA and CDR2 YSLEER. J gave up 3 bases and V 6 bases, and 12 bases lay outside the gene matches. DNA of the CDR3: TGCGCCAGCAGACTAAGTGTAACGGGAGGGGAAGAGACCCAGTACTTC. The encoded protein is CASRLSVTGGEETQYF.

The V call is TRBV20-1, the J call TRBJ1-2; D perhaps matches TRBD1 (6 bases). The germline V gene has CDR1 DFQATT and CDR2 SNEGSKA (reference sequence). The V and J ends lost 0 bases and 4 bases respectively, with 9 bases between them. This CDR3 region has 13 residues. The CDR3 nucleotides are TGCAGTGCTAGAGATGGGACACTCTATGGCTACACCTTC. As protein: CSARDGTLYGYTF.

With respect to this clonotype: This may be a read error, as it is one base from a much larger clone. The chain carries TRBV20-1 and TRBJ2-7; 11 bases map to TRBD1. The CDR3 covers 16 residues. Germline values: CDR1 DFQATT, CDR2 SNEGSKA (reference sequence). V lost 2 bases, J lost 5 bases, and 11 bases stayed unmatched. The CDR3 here is CSARNPGTGGSHEQYF. The CDR3, as DNA: TGCAGTGCTAGAAACCCCGGGACAGGGGGTAGTCACGAGCAGTACTTC.

A word on this clonotype: A much more abundant neighbour one base away suggests this may be a read error. CDR3 in DNA: TGTGTCAGCAGCTTAACCAGGGGAACTGAAGCTTTCTTT. It yields the protein CVSSLTRGTEAFF. The chain is built from TRBV5-5 and TRBJ1-1; maybe TRBD1 (6 bases). CDR3 length: 13 residues. CDR1 SGHKS and CDR2 YYEKEE come from the germline V gene (reference sequence).

The genes are TRBV5-1 and TRBJ1-4; 8 bases fit TRBD1. From germline, CDR1 is SGHRS and CDR2 YFSETQ. This CDR3 region has 15 residues. J was trimmed by 5 bases and V by 2 bases; bases with no gene match: 5. The CDR3 spells CASSFGQGGNEKLFF. The CDR3, as DNA: TGCGCCAGCAGCTTTGGACAGGGAGGGAATGAAAAACTGTTTTTT.

The chain uses TRBV19 and TRBJ2-3; D call uncertain. With 8 bases removed from V and 0 bases from J, the gap between germline ends came to 9 bases. The CDR3 loop spans 13 amino acids. CDR1 and CDR2 (germline): LNHDA, SQIVND (reference sequence). The chain's CDR3 is CASGGRSTDTQYF. The DNA for the CDR3 is TGTGCCAGTGGTGGCCGTAGCACAGATACGCAGTATTTT. Combining the CDR3 with reference TRBV19 and TRBJ2-3 gives the whole variable domain DGGITQSPKYLFRKEGQNVTLSCEQNLNHDAMYWYRQDPGQGLRLIYYSQIVNDFQKGDIAEGYSVSREKKESFPLTVTSAQKNPTAFYLCASGGRSTDTQYFGPGTRLTVL.

The chain employs TRBV5-5 and TRBJ1-3; D is undetermined. Trimming pared 0 bases from V and 7 bases from J, leaving 8 bases between. The CDR3 is 13 residues long. Germline CDR1 is SGHKS and CDR2 is YYEKEE (reference sequence). CDR3 residues: CASSLEARNTIYF. CDR3 in DNA: TGTGCCAGCAGCTTGGAGGCACGCAACACCATATATTTT.

This rearrangement joins TRBV6-1 to TRBJ1-2; 7 bases are a match to TRBD1. The V gene end was trimmed by 6 bases and the J gene end by 8 bases; junction bases not matched to a gene: 12. The CDR3 runs to 14 residues. Germline V gene lookup returns CDR1 MNHNS and CDR2 SASEGT. DNA for the CDR3: TGTGCCAGCAGGTTGGATGAGGACAGGTGGGGCTACACCTTC. Protein: CASRLDEDRWGYTF.

V usage is TRBV12-3 or TRBV12-4 and J usage is TRBJ1-1, with D hard to call. Trimming removed 10 bases from V and 5 bases from J, with 17 bases in between. The CDR3 is 13 amino acids. As DNA, the CDR3 is TGTGCCACCGACCGGGGTTTCGAGACTGAAGCTTTCTTT. Translated, it gives CATDRGFETEAFF.

This clonotype was picked up a small number of times. This sequence may be a read error, since a much larger clone differs from it by one base. The gene calls are TRBV9 and TRBJ2-5, with D tentatively TRBD1 or TRBD2 (6 bases each). Germline CDR1 reads SGDLS; CDR2 reads YYNGEE. CDR3 length equals 16 residues. This CDR3 reads CASGVGGRGSRETQYF. The CDR3 DNA reads TGTGCCAGCGGCGTAGGGGGTCGGGGGAGCCGAGAGACCCAGTACTTC.

The CDR3 nucleotides are TGTGCCAGCAGTCTCCCCGGGACGGCTACTTTATACCATGGCTACACCTTC. Translated: CASSLPGTATLYHGYTF. The chain recombines TRBV28 with TRBJ1-2; possibly TRBD1 for D (5 bases). CDR3 length: 17 amino acids. Trimming took 5 bases from V and 6 from J, leaving 25 bases between them. Looked up from germline, CDR1 is MDHEN and CDR2 is SYDVKM.

This clonotype appeared many times. The chain couples TRBV7-2 to TRBJ2-3; D is ambiguous. V lost 0 bases, J lost 6 bases, and 7 bases lay in between. CDR1 is SGHTA, CDR2 FQGNSA, per germline. The CDR3 is made up of 13 amino acids. The CDR3 loop is CASSLARRDTQYF. In DNA form, the CDR3 reads TGTGCCAGCAGCTTAGCGCGTCGTGATACGCAGTATTTT.

V is TRBV20-1 and J is TRBJ2-3; TRBD2 is a possible D gene (5 bases). There are 14 residues in the CDR3. Germline V lookup: CDR1 DFQATT, CDR2 SNEGSKA (reference sequence). V lost 6 bases and J 1 base, leaving 14 bases between the germline ends. This CDR3 reads CSAPGSGRTDTQYF. CDR3 nucleotide sequence: TGCAGTGCCCCAGGAAGCGGACGCACAGATACGCAGTATTTT.

The CDR3 DNA reads as TGCAGTGCTAGAGATAGGCCCCCCGGGACAGGGGTTTCCTACGAGCAGTACTTC. It translates to CSARDRPPGTGVSYEQYF. V and J are TRBV20-1 and TRBJ2-7; 10 positions agree with TRBD1. Germline assignment: CDR1 DFQATT and CDR2 SNEGSKA (reference sequence). J was trimmed by 1 base and V by 0 bases; bases with no gene match: 12. CDR3 length: 18 residues.

J is TRBJ2-1 and V is TRBV20-1; D remains unclear. Looked up from germline, CDR1 is DFQATT and CDR2 is SNEGSKA (reference sequence). The CDR3 is 12 residues long. Trimming removed 6 bases from V and 1 base from J, with 7 bases in between. The chain's CDR3 is CSAQESYNEQFF. CDR3 DNA sequence: TGCAGTGCCCAGGAATCCTACAATGAGCAGTTCTTC.

This clonotype was detected only a few times. A much more abundant neighbour one base away suggests this may be a read error. This chain connects TRBV4-1 to TRBJ2-5, with a tentative D call TRBD2 (6 bases). The V end was cut by 3 bases, the J end by 9 bases, with 20 bases between. The CDR3 covers 15 residues. The germline CDR1 and CDR2 sequences are MGHRA and YSYEKL. CDR3 in DNA: TGCGCCAGCAGCCACCTTGGATCAGGGTGGGAGGCCCAGTACTTC. Protein sequence: CASSHLGSGWEAQYF.